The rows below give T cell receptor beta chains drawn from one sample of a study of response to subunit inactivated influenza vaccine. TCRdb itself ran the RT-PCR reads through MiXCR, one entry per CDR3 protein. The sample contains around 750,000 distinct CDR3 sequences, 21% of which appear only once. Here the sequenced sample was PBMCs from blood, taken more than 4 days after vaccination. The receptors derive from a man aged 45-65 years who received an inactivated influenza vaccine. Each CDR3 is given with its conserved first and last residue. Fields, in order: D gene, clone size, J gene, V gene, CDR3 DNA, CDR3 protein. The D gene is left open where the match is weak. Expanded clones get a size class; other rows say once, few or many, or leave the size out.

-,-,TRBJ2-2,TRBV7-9,TGTGCCAGCAGCTTACAGTCAGGGATCGCCGGGGAGCTGTTTTTT,CASSLQSGIAGELFF
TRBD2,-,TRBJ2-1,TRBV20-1,TGCAGTGCTAGAGCGGTTAGCGGGAGTAGTAGGGCCTACAATGAGCAGTTCTTC,CSARAVSGSSRAYNEQFF
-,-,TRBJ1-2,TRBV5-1,TGCGCCAGCAGCTTGTCTCGGCAGGGTGGCTATGGCTACACCTTC,CASSLSRQGGYGYTF
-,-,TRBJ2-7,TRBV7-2,TGTGCCAGCAGCGCGGGTACAGCCCCCCGGGTCGATGAGCAGTACTTC,CASSAGTAPRVDEQYF
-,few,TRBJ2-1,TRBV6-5,TGTGCCAGCAGGATCAGGGGAAATGAGCAGTTCTTC,CASRIRGNEQFF
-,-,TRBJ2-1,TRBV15,TGTACCACGTCCTTAGCGGAGGCCCTGGAGGGGAATGAGCAGTTCTTC,CTTSLAEALEGNEQFF
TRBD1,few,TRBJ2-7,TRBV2,TGTGCCAGCACCCCGGACAGGGTATCCTACGAGCAGTACTTC,CASTPDRVSYEQYF
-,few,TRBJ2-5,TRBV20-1,TGCAGTGCTCAACAGGGTGGGCCAGGAGAGACCCAGTACTTC,CSAQQGGPGETQYF
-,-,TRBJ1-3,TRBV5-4,TGTGCCAGCAGCCCCGGGGGGGGGCGGTCTGGAAACACCATATATTTT,CASSPGGGRSGNTIYF
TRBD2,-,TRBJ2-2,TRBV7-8,TGTGCCAGCAGCTTAGGGCGTCGGGGGGGGAACACCGGGGAGCTGTTTTTT,CASSLGRRGGNTGELFF
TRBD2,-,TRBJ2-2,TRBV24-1,TGTGCCACCAGTGATTTGTGGGCGGGAGATACCGGGGAGCTGTTTTTT,CATSDLWAGDTGELFF
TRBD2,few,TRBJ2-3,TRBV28,TGTGCCAGCAGTTTATTGTGGGGAGGACTAGCGGAATTCCATACGCAGTATTTT,CASSLLWGGLAEFHTQYF
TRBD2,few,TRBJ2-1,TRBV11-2,TGTGCCAGCAGCTTATACGGGACTAGCAACAATGAGCAGTTCTTC,CASSLYGTSNNEQFF
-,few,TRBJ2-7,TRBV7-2,TGTGCCAGCGGGTCCCCCTACGAGCAGTACTTC,CASGSPYEQYF
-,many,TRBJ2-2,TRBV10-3,TGTGCCATCAGTGAACAAACTAACACCGGGGAGCTGTTTTTT,CAISEQTNTGELFF
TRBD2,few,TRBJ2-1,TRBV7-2,TGTGCCAGCAGCTCCGGGGGAGCGGGACCATACAATGAGCAGTTCTTC,CASSSGGAGPYNEQFF
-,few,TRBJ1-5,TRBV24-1,TGTGCCACCAGTGATTCCTCCGACGGGAGATATCAGCCCCAGCATTTT,CATSDSSDGRYQPQHF
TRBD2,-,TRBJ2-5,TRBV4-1,TGCGCCAGCCGCCGGACTAGCGGGGGAAAATCGGGAGAGACCCAGTACTTC,CASRRTSGGKSGETQYF
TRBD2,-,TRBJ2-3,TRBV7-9,TGTGCCAGCAGCTCGGGGACAGGAGGACTAGCGGTGACTTCGCAGTATTTT,CASSSGTGGLAVTSQYF
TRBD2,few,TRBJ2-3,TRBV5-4,TGTGCCAGCAGCGGAGCGGGAGCCCTCACAGATACGCAGTATTTT,CASSGAGALTDTQYF
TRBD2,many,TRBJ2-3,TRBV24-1,TGTGCCACCAGTGACCTACGGAGCGGGAGAGCAGATACGCAGTATTTT,CATSDLRSGRADTQYF
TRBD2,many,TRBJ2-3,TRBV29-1,TGCAGCGTTTTTACCGAACTAGCGCATAGCACAGATACGCAGTATTTT,CSVFTELAHSTDTQYF
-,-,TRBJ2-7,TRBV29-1,TGCAGCGTTGAGGCCCGTGGAGAGGAGCAGTACTTC,CSVEARGEEQYF
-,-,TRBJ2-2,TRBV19,TGTGCCAGTAGGAGGAACGGGGAGCTGTTTTTT,CASRRNGELFF
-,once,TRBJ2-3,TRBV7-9,TGTGCCAGCAGCTTCCAGTACCCGGCGGGGACCGATACGCAGTATTTT,CASSFQYPAGTDTQYF
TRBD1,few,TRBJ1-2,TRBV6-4,TGTGCCAGCAGTGCCACAGGGGGACGTGGCTATGGCTACACCTTC,CASSATGGRGYGYTF
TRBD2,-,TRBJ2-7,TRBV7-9,TGTGCCAGCAGCTTCGGGGGGGAGATTTACGAGCAGTACTTC,CASSFGGEIYEQYF
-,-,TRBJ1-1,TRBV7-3,TGTGCCAGCAGCTCCCAGGCGGGTGGGGGCACTGAAGCTTTCTTT,CASSSQAGGGTEAFF
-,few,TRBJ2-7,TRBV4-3,TGCGCCAGCAGCCAAGCAGCGCAGGGAAGAGGCTACGAGCAGTACTTC,CASSQAAQGRGYEQYF
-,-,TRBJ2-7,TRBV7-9,TGTGCCAGCAGCTTAAACCTACGAGGGGACGAGCAGTACTTC,CASSLNLRGDEQYF
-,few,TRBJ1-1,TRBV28,TGTGCCAGCAGTCTACAGGTCCAAGCGAACACTGAAGCTTTCTTT,CASSLQVQANTEAFF
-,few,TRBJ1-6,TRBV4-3,TGCGCCAGCAGCCAACTATCACCTGGGAATTCACCCCTCCACTTT,CASSQLSPGNSPLHF
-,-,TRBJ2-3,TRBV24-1,TGTGCCACCAGTGATTTCTCCCGCCCGCTTGGGGAGGCAGATACGCAGTATTTT,CATSDFSRPLGEADTQYF
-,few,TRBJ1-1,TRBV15,TGTGCCACCAGCAGAGGCGGGAGCGCGACTGAAGCTTTCTTT,CATSRGGSATEAFF
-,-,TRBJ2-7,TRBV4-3,TGCGCCAGCAGCCAAGATACGGGACACCGCTCCTACGAGCAGTACTTC,CASSQDTGHRSYEQYF
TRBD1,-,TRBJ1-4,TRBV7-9,TGTGCCAGCAGCTTAATTGACAGGGGGAGAGAAAAACTGTTTTTT,CASSLIDRGREKLFF
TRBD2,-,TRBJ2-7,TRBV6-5,TGTGCCAGCAGTTACCGTAAGACTAGCCCCTACGAGCAGTACTTC,CASSYRKTSPYEQYF
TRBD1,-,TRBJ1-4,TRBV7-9,TGTGCCAGCAGCTTTACAGGGGGCTATGCAACTAATGAAAAACTGTTTTTT,CASSFTGGYATNEKLFF
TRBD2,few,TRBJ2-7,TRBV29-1,TGCAGCGTTGTAGGGACTAGCGGGAGATTACGTCGGGAGCAGTACTTC,CSVVGTSGRLRREQYF
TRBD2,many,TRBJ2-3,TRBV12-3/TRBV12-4,TGTGCCAGCAGTCGTCTGGGGGCTAGCGGGGCCAGGGATACGCAGTATTTT,CASSRLGASGARDTQYF
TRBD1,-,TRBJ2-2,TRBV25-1,TGTGCCAGCAGTACAGGGGTCCACCGATATTTAGGCGGGGAGCTGTTTTTT,CASSTGVHRYLGGELFF
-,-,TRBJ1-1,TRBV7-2,TGTGCCAGCAGCTTCATCAGGGACACTGAAGCTTTCTTT,CASSFIRDTEAFF
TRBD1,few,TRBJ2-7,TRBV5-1,TGCGCCAGCAGCCAGGGGACAGTCCCCTACGAGCAGTACTTC,CASSQGTVPYEQYF
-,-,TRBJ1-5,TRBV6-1,TGTGCCAGCAGTAGGTTTGGGACAACGAATCAGCCCCAGCATTTT,CASSRFGTTNQPQHF
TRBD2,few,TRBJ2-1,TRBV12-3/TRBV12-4,TGTGCCAGCAGTCCTGGGACTAGCGGTGGCTCCTACAATGAGCAGTTCTTC,CASSPGTSGGSYNEQFF
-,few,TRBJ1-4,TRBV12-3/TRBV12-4,TGTGCCAGCAGTAAGACAGGAGGGAATGAAAAACTGTTTTTT,CASSKTGGNEKLFF
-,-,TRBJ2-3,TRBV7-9,TGTGCCAGCAGCAAAGGACAACAAACTAGCACAGATACGCAGTATTTT,CASSKGQQTSTDTQYF
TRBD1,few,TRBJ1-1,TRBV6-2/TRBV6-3,TGTGCCAGCAGTTCCACGGACAGGGAGCTTTTCAACACTGAAGCTTTCTTT,CASSSTDRELFNTEAFF
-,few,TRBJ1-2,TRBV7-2,TGTGCCAGCAGCTTAGCGACAGGAACCCGGGGTTATGGCTACACCTTC,CASSLATGTRGYGYTF
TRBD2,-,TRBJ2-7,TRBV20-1,TGCAGTGCTAGAATACTAGCGGGGAGCTCCTACGAGCAGTACTTC,CSARILAGSSYEQYF
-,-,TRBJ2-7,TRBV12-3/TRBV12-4,TGTGCCAGCAGCGGCAATGGGGGCGAGCAGTACTTC,CASSGNGGEQYF
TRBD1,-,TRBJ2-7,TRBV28,TGTGCCAGCAGTCGGGACAGGGTGGTCTACGAGCAGTACTTC,CASSRDRVVYEQYF
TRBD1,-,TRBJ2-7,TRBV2,TGTGCCAGCAGTGAATACTCCGGACAGGGGGGGCTTCCCTACGAGCAGTACTTC,CASSEYSGQGGLPYEQYF
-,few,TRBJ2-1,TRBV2,TGTGCCAGCAGTGTTATCGGCGGGTCCTCCTACAATGAGCAGTTCTTC,CASSVIGGSSYNEQFF
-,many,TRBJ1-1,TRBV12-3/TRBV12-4,TGTGCCAGCAGCCGGGGAGATTTGAACACTGAAGCTTTCTTT,CASSRGDLNTEAFF
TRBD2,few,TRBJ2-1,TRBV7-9,TGTGCCAGCAGCCCTCGAGCTAGCGGGATGTCGGATGAGCAGTTCTTC,CASSPRASGMSDEQFF
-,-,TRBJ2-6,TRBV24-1,TGTGCCACCAGTGATCCAGGGGCTGGGGCCAACGTCCTGACTTTC,CATSDPGAGANVLTF
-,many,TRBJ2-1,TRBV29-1,TGCAGCGTTCCCCGGGGTCAGGCATTATACAATGAGCAGTTCTTC,CSVPRGQALYNEQFF
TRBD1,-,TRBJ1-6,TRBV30,TGTGCCTGGAGCCGTGACAGGGGGTATAATTCACCCCTCCACTTT,CAWSRDRGYNSPLHF